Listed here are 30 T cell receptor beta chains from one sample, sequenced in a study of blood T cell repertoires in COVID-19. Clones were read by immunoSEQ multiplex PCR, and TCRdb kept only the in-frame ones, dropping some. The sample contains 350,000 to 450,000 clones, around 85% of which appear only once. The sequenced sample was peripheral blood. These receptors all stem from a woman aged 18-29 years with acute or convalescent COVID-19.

CDR3 nucleotides: TGCAGCGTTCACAAGGAGACCCAGTACTTC. Its protein is CSVHKETQYF. This sequence joins TRBV29-1 and TRBJ2-5; D not certain. Germline V gives CDR1 SQVTM, CDR2 ANQGSEA. The CDR3 runs 10 residues. Trimming left V 5 bases short and J 5 bases short, with 6 bases between.

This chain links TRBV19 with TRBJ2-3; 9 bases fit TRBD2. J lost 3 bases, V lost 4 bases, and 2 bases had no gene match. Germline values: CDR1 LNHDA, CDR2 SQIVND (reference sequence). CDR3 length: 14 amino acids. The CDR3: CASSRREGTDTQYF. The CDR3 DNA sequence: TGTGCCAGTAGTAGGCGGGAGGGAACAGATACGCAGTATTTT.

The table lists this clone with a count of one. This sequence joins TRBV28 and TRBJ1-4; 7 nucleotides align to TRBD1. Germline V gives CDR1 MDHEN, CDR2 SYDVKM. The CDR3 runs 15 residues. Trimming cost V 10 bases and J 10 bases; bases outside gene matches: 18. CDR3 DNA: TGTGCCACCTCGGAGGACGACAGGGCCTTTGTAAAACTGTTTTTT. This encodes CATSEDDRAFVKLFF. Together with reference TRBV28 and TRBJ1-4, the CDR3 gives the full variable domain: DVKVTQSSRYLVKRTGEKVFLECVQDMDHENMFWYRQDPGLGLRLIYFSYDVKMKEKGDIPEGYSVSREKKERFSLILESASTNQTSMYLCATSEDDRAFVKLFFGSGTQLSVL.

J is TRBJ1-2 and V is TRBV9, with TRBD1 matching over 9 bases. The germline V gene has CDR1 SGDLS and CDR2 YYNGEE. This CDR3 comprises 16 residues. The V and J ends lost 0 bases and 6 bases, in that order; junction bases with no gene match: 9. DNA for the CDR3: TGTGCCAGCAGCGTAGCCGGGACAGGGATTTTTCATGGCTACACCTTC. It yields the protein CASSVAGTGIFHGYTF.

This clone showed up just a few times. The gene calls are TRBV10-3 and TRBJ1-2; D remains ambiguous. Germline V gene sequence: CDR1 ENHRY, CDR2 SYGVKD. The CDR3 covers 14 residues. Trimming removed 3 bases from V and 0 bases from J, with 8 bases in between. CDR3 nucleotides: TGTGCCATCAGTGATGGGCAGGCTAACTATGGCTACACCTTC. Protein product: CAISDGQANYGYTF.

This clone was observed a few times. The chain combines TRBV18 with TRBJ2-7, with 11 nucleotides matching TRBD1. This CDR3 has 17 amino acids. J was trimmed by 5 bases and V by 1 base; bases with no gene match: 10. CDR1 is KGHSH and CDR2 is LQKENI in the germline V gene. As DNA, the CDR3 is TGTGCCAGCTCACCACGCGGCCCGGGACAGGGGGGGGACGAGCAGTACTTC. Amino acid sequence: CASSPRGPGQGGDEQYF.

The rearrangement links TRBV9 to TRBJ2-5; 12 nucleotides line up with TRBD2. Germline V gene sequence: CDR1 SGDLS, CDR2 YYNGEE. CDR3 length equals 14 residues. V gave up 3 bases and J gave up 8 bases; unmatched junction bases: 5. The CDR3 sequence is CASSAGLAGFTQYF. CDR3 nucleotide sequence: TGTGCCAGCAGCGCGGGACTAGCGGGCTTCACCCAGTACTTC.

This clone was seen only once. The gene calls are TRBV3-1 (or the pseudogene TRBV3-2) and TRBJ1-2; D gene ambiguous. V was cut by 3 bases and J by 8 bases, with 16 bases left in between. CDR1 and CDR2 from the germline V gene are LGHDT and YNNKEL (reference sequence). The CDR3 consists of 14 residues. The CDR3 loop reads CASSHPPGFQGYTF. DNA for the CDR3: TGTGCCAGCAGCCACCCCCCGGGGTTCCAGGGCTACACCTTC.

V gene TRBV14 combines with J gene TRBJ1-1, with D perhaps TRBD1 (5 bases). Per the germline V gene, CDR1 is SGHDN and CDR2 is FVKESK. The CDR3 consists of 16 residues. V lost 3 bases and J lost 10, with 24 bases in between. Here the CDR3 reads CASSHSPGGIFVGAFF. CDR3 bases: TGTGCCAGCAGCCATTCCCCGGGGGGGATCTTCGTCGGAGCTTTCTTT.

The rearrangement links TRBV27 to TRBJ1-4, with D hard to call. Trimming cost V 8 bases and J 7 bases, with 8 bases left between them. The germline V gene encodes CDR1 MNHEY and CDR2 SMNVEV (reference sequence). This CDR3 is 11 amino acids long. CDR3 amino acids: CASRLGEKLFF. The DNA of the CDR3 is TGTGCCAGCCGACTTGGTGAAAAACTGTTTTTT.

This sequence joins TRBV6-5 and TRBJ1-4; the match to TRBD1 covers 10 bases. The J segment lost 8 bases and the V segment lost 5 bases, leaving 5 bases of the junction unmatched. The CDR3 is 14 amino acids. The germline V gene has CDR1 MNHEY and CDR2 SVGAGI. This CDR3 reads CASSTGQGGEKLFF. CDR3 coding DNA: TGTGCCAGCAGTACTGGACAGGGGGGAGAAAAACTGTTTTTT.

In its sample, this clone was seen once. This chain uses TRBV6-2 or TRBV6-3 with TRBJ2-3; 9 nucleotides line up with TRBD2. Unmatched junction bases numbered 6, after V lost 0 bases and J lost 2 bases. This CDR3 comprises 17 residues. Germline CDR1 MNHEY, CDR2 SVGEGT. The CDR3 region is CASSYSTGGGATDTQYF. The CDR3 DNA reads TGTGCCAGCAGTTACTCTACTGGCGGGGGGGCCACAGATACGCAGTATTTT.

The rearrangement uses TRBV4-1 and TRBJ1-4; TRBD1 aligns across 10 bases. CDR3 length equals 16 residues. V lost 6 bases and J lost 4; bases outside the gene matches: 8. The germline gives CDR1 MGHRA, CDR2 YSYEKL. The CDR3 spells CASSRRDRGDNEKLFF. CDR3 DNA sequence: TGCGCCAGCAGTCGTCGGGACAGGGGTGATAATGAAAAACTGTTTTTT.

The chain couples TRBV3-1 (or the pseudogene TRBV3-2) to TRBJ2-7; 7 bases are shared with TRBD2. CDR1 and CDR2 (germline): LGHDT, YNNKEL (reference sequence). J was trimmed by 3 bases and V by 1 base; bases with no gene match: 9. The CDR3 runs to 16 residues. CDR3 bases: TGTGCCAGCAGCCAAGCTGGGCGGGAGTTAGTCTACGAGCAGTACTTC. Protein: CASSQAGRELVYEQYF.

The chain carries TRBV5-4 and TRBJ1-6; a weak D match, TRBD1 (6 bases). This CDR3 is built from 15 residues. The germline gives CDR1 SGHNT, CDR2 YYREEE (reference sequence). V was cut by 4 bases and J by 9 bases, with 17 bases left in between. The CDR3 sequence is CASSLRTDFASPLHF. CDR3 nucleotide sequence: TGTGCCAGCAGCCTACGGACAGACTTTGCTTCACCCCTCCACTTT.

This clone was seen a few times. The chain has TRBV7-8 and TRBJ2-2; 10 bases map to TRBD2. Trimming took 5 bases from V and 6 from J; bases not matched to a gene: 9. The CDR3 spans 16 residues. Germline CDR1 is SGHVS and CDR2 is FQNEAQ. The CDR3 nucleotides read TGTGCCAGCAGCCGATCCAGCGGGGGGGCCGCCGGGGAGCTGTTTTTT. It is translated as CASSRSSGGAAGELFF.

CDR3 region: CASSYGLNYEQYF. The CDR3 DNA reads TGTGCCAGCAGTTACGGACTAAACTACGAGCAGTACTTC. The rearrangement links TRBV6-5 to TRBJ2-7; weak D call: TRBD2 (6 bases). The V and J ends lost 2 bases and 3 bases respectively, with 8 bases between them. The germline gives CDR1 MNHEY, CDR2 SVGAGI. This CDR3 is 13 amino acids long.

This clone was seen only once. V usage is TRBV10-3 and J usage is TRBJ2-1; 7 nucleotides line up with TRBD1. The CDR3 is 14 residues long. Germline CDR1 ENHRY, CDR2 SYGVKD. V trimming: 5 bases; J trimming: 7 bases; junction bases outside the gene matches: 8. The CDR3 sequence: CAISRQGEVNEQFF. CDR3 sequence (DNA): TGTGCCATCAGTCGACAGGGAGAGGTTAATGAGCAGTTCTTC.

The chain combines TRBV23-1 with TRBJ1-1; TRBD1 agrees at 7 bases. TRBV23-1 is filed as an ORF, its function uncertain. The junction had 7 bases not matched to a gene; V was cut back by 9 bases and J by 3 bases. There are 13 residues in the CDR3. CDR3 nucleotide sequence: TGCGCCAGTTCCGACAGGGAAGACACTGAAGCTTTCTTT. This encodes CASSDREDTEAFF.

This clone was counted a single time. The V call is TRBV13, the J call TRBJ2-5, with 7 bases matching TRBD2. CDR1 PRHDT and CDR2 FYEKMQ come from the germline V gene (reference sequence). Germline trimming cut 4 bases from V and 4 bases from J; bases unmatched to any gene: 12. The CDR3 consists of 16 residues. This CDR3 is CASSSTGTIIGETQYF. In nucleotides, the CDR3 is TGTGCCAGCAGCTCCACCGGGACTATAATCGGAGAGACCCAGTACTTC.

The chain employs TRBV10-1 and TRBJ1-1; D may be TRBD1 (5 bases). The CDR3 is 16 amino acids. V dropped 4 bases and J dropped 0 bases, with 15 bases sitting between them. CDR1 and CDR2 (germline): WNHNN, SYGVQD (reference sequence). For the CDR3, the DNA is TGCGCCAGCAGTGGCCCGGCGGGGGAAATGAACACTGAAGCTTTCTTT. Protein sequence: CASSGPAGEMNTEAFF.

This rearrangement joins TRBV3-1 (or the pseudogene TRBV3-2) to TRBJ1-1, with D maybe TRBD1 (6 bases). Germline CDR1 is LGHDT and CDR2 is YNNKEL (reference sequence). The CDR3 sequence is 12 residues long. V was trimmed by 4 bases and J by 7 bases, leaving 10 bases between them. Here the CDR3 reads CASSPTGLEAFF. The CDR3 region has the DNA TGTGCCAGCAGCCCGACAGGACTTGAAGCTTTCTTT.

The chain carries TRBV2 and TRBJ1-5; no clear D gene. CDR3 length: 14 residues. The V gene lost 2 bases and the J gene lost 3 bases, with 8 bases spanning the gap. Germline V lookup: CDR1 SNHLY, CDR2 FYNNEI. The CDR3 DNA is TGTGCCAGCAGTGAAAGGAGGAACAATCAGCCCCAGCATTTT. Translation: CASSERRNNQPQHF. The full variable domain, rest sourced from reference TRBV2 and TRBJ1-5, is EPEVTQTPSHQVTQMGQEVILRCVPISNHLYFYWYRQILGQKVEFLVSFYNNEISEKSEIFDDQFSVERPDGSNFTLKIRSTKLEDSAMYFCASSERRNNQPQHFGDGTRLSIL.

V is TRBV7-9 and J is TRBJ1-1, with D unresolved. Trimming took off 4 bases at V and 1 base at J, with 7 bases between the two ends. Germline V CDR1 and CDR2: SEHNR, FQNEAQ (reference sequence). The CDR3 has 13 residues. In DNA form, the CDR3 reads TGTGCCAGCAGCTATGGAGGGAACACTGAAGCTTTCTTT. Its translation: CASSYGGNTEAFF.

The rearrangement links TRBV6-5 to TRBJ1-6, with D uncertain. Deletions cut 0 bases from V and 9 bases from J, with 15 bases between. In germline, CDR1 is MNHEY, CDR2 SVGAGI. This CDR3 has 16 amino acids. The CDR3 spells CASSYSRRQNISPLHF. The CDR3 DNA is TGTGCCAGCAGTTACTCGAGGCGGCAGAATATTTCACCCCTCCACTTT.

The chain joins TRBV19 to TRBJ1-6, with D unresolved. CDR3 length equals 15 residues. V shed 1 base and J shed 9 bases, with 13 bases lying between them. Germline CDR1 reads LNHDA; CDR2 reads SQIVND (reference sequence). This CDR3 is CASSIVVGRGSPLHF. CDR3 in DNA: TGTGCCAGTAGTATAGTGGTGGGTCGCGGTTCACCCCTCCACTTT.

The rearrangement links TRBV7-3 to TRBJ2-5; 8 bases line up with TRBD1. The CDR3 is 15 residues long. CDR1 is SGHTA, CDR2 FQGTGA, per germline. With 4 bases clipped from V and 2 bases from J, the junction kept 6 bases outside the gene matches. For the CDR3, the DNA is TGTGCCAGCAGCTCGGCCAGGGGGCATCAAGAGACCCAGTACTTC. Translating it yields CASSSARGHQETQYF. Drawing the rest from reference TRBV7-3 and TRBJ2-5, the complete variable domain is GAGVSQTPSNKVTEKGKYVELRCDPISGHTALYWYRQSLGQGPEFLIYFQGTGAADDSGLPNDRFFAVRPEGSVSTLKIQRTERGDSAVYLCASSSARGHQETQYFGPGTRLLVL.

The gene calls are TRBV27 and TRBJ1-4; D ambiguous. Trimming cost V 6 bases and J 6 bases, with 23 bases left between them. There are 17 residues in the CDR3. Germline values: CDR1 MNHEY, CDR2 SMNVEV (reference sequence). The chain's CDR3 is CASSPIARKNGDEKLFF. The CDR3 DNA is TGTGCCAGCAGCCCTATCGCCCGAAAAAATGGTGATGAAAAACTGTTTTTT.

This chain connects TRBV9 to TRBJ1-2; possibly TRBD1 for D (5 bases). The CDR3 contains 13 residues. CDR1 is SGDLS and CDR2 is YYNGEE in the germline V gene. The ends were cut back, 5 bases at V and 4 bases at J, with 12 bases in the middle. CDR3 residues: CASSSRDRYGYTF. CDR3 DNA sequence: TGTGCCAGCAGTTCCAGGGATCGCTATGGCTACACCTTC.

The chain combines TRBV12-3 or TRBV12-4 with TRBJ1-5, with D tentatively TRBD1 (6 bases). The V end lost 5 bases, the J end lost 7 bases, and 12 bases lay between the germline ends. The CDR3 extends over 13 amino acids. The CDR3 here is CASSTGMGQPQHF. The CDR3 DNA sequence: TGTGCCAGCAGTACAGGGATGGGGCAGCCCCAGCATTTT.